Many counts were recorded for the clone carrying this TCR beta chain. Its target is not known. Specified time point: newly diagnosed GD, antithyroid drugs for less than 3 months. The TCR library was prepared using RNA isolated from PBMCs. American Thyroid Association guidelines served as the basis for diagnosing Graves' disease. In building TCR beta libraries, iRepertoire HTBI primers were used together with Arm-PCR of CDR3 regions. In TCRdb, the multiplex PCR reads were re-called with MiXCR into one record per CDR3 protein. The table shows around 480,000 distinct CDR3 sequences, with about 15% occurring only once. This specimen belongs to a study of regulatory T cells in long-lasting Graves disease. Study conclusions and caveats: Persistent Graves' patients showed a TCR diversity that was lower than that of newly diagnosed ones.

Deletions cut 4 bases from V and 10 bases from J, with 14 bases between. Germline CDR1 and CDR2: MNHEY and SVGAGI. This CDR3 has 14 amino acids. These data were also reused for a study on T cells in Graves' hyperthyroidism and ophthalmopathy. That study adds: First-round RT-PCR with HTBI primers amplified the TCR CDR3 region. Ophthalmopathy could be told apart from stable hyperthyroidism with a 13 V-J model.

The sample consisted of peripheral blood mononuclear cells (PBMCs), taken at new diagnosis, from a patient treated with antithyroid drugs. This rearrangement joins TRBV6-5 to TRBJ1-6, with a weak D call TRBD1 (6 bases). The receptor was isolated from a middle-aged woman with Graves disease. Written as DNA, the CDR3 is TGTGCCAGCAGTTTTACAGGGATGTACTCACCCCTCCACTTT. Its protein product is CASSFTGMYSPLHF.